The rows below give T cell receptor beta chains drawn from one sample of a study of blood T cell repertoires in COVID-19. The protocol was immunoSEQ multiplex PCR, while the TCRdb copy is restricted to in-frame clones and leaves out a portion. Among more than 200,000 clones listed, 70% to 90% were seen once. Sequenced material: PBMCs or T cells enriched from blood (not recorded which). The receptors shown here come from a man between 40 and 49 years old who had recovered from COVID-19. CDR3s include the opening cysteine and the closing phenylalanine or tryptophan. The order of the fields is V gene, J gene, clone size, D gene, CDR3 protein, CDR3 DNA. The D gene is left open where the match is weak. Not all rows give a size; the values are once, few, many and, for expanded clones, a class.

TRBV30	TRBJ2-3	.	.	CAWGGVERNTQYF	TGTGCTTGGGGCGGGGTTGAGAGAAATACGCAGTATTTT
TRBV10-3	TRBJ2-7	.	TRBD1	CAISGSDRGGYEQYF	TGTGCCATCAGTGGGTCGGACAGGGGGGGCTACGAGCAGTACTTC
TRBV11-2	TRBJ2-7	.	.	CASSQDRYYEQYF	TGTGCCAGCAGCCAGGACAGATACTACGAGCAGTACTTC
TRBV5-1	TRBJ2-7	few	.	CASRAGSYEQYF	TGCGCCAGCAGGGCGGGATCCTACGAGCAGTACTTC
TRBV29-1	TRBJ2-7	.	.	CSVGQFSYEQYF	TGCAGCGTTGGACAGTTCTCCTACGAGCAGTACTTC
TRBV4-2	TRBJ1-5	.	TRBD1	CASSQDQGAGEQPQHF	TGTGCCAGCAGCCAAGATCAGGGGGCAGGAGAACAGCCCCAGCATTTT
TRBV5-3	TRBJ1-1	.	.	CARSLGGEVAFF	TGTGCCAGAAGCTTGGGAGGTGAGGTCGCTTTCTTT
TRBV30	TRBJ1-5	.	TRBD1	CAWSKDRGNQPQHF	TGTGCCTGGAGTAAAGACAGGGGGAATCAGCCCCAGCATTTT
TRBV12-3/TRBV12-4	TRBJ1-1	.	.	CASSLEGGTEAFF	TGTGCCAGCAGTTTAGAAGGAGGCACTGAAGCTTTCTTT
TRBV4-1	TRBJ2-7	.	TRBD1	CASSLIAPGQGPYEQYF	TGCGCCAGCAGCCTTATAGCACCAGGACAGGGCCCCTACGAGCAGTACTTC
TRBV6-4	TRBJ2-1	many	TRBD2	CASSDSRTSGRYNEQFF	TGTGCCAGCAGTGACTCTAGGACTAGCGGGAGGTACAATGAGCAGTTCTTC
TRBV6-6	TRBJ1-6	.	.	CASSSLPPGRNSPLHF	TGTGCCAGCAGTTCTCTTCCCCCAGGCCGTAATTCACCCCTCCACTTT
TRBV29-1	TRBJ1-2	.	TRBD1	CSVETVQGANGYTF	TGCAGCGTTGAAACTGTCCAGGGGGCTAATGGCTACACCTTC
TRBV3-1/TRBV3-2	TRBJ2-5	.	TRBD2	CASSLGGLEVATQYF	TGTGCCAGCAGCCTAGGGGGACTAGAGGTAGCGACCCAGTACTTC
TRBV5-4	TRBJ2-5	.	TRBD1	CASSLQGMETQYF	TGTGCCAGCAGCCTACAGGGGATGGAGACCCAGTACTTC
TRBV6-5	TRBJ2-1	.	TRBD2	CASSSSGSSGNEQFF	TGTGCCAGCAGTTCTAGCGGGAGTAGTGGTAATGAGCAGTTCTTC
TRBV5-1	TRBJ2-1	.	TRBD2	CASSPTSDYNEQFF	TGCGCCAGCAGCCCGACTAGCGACTACAATGAGCAGTTCTTC
TRBV24-1	TRBJ2-3	.	TRBD2	CAPLGTSGRTDTQYF	TGTGCCCCATTAGGGACTAGCGGGAGGACAGATACGCAGTATTTT
TRBV14	TRBJ2-5	.	TRBD2	CASSLTTSGNLQETQYF	TGTGCCAGCAGCCTTACGACTAGCGGGAACCTCCAAGAGACCCAGTACTTC
TRBV7-9	TRBJ1-5	.	.	CASSWDIVPGQPQHF	TGTGCCAGCAGCTGGGACATAGTGCCTGGACAGCCCCAGCATTTT
TRBV5-1	TRBJ1-1	.	.	CASSLPPTSGTEAFF	TGCGCCAGCAGCTTACCGCCCACGTCGGGCACTGAAGCTTTCTTT
TRBV19	TRBJ2-5	.	.	CASSSRGGRETQYF	TGTGCCAGTAGTTCCCGGGGAGGTCGGGAGACCCAGTACTTC
TRBV28	TRBJ2-7	once	.	CASSHRSASYEQYF	TGTGCCAGCAGTCATCGTAGCGCGAGCTACGAGCAGTACTTC
TRBV5-4	TRBJ1-2	.	TRBD1	CASSLGDRWIFNYGYTF	TGTGCCAGCAGCTTGGGGGACAGATGGATCTTTAACTATGGCTACACCTTC
TRBV29-1	TRBJ2-3	.	.	CSVEGTSTDTQYF	TGCAGCGTCGAGGGGACTAGCACAGATACGCAGTATTTT
TRBV14	TRBJ1-2	.	.	CASSQESSYGYTF	TGTGCCAGCAGCCAAGAGTCTAGCTATGGCTACACCTTC
TRBV18	TRBJ1-1	.	.	CASSPTGGRTEAFF	TGTGCCAGCTCACCCACTGGGGGGAGGACTGAAGCTTTCTTT
TRBV27	TRBJ1-5	.	TRBD1	CASSLGRGRQPQHF	TGTGCCAGCAGTTTAGGCAGGGGGAGGCAGCCCCAGCATTTT
TRBV19	TRBJ2-3	.	TRBD2	CASSRAGPRTDTQYF	TGTGCCAGTAGTAGAGCGGGGCCACGCACAGATACGCAGTATTTT
TRBV6-1	TRBJ2-5	few	TRBD1	CASSKGAMGQQETQYF	TGTGCCAGCAGTAAAGGGGCTATGGGACAGCAAGAGACCCAGTACTTC
TRBV6-5	TRBJ2-7	.	TRBD2	CASSFLAGPLNEQYF	TGTGCCAGCAGTTTCCTAGCGGGCCCCCTGAACGAGCAGTACTTC
TRBV18	TRBJ2-7	.	TRBD2	CASSPKVAGSYEQYF	TGTGCCAGCTCACCAAAGGTAGCGGGGTCCTACGAGCAGTACTTC
TRBV7-9	TRBJ1-2	.	.	CASSLGQYHGYTF	TGTGCCAGCAGCTTAGGACAGTATCATGGCTACACCTTC
TRBV14	TRBJ1-2	.	TRBD1	CASSLWTGGTYGYTF	TGTGCCAGCAGCCTTTGGACAGGGGGCACCTATGGCTACACCTTC
TRBV12-3/TRBV12-4	TRBJ1-6	.	TRBD1	CARGTAYNSPLHF	TGTGCCCGAGGGACAGCCTATAATTCACCCCTCCACTTT
TRBV7-8	TRBJ1-5	.	.	CASSFGARDTHQPQHF	TGTGCCAGCAGCTTCGGGGCCCGGGACACACATCAGCCCCAGCATTTT
TRBV11-2	TRBJ2-7	.	TRBD1	CASSWTGNSYEQYF	TGTGCCAGCAGCTGGACAGGGAACTCCTACGAGCAGTACTTC
TRBV19	TRBJ1-2	.	TRBD1	CASSIPLTGLHGYTF	TGTGCCAGTAGTATACCTTTGACAGGGTTACACGGCTACACCTTC